Each of the 26 T cell receptor beta chains below was sequenced from the same sample in a study of identical twins. TCRdb reprocessed the 5' RACE reads via MiXCR and lists one record per CDR3 protein. The table records fewer than 650,000 distinct CDR3 sequences, just over 7% of them present only once. These data are also associated with another study on yellow fever vaccine responses in identical twins.

Sequencing was carried out using PBMCs. The source is a woman younger than 30 in good health.

The table lists this clonotype with a few counts. The chain uses TRBV2 and TRBJ2-1, with 11 bases aligning to TRBD2. V lost 8 bases and J lost 6; bases outside the gene matches: 3. In germline, CDR1 is SNHLY, CDR2 FYNNEI. This CDR3 spans 13 amino acids. This CDR3 is CASGSGRANEQFF. The CDR3 DNA reads TGTGCCAGCGGTAGCGGGAGGGCCAATGAGCAGTTCTTC.

The chain employs TRBV6-4 and TRBJ2-3, with D possibly being TRBD2 (5 bases). Germline CDR1 reads MRHNA; CDR2 reads SNTAGT. The CDR3 spans 16 residues. Between the trimmed V and J ends, which lost 2 bases and 1 base, there was a span of 13 bases. CDR3 coding DNA: TGTGCCAGCAGTGACACCCGGACTTACCGCACAGATACGCAGTATTTT. Residues: CASSDTRTYRTDTQYF.

The chain is built from TRBV2 and TRBJ2-1; TRBD2 matches at 10 bases. The CDR3 is made up of 17 amino acids. In germline, CDR1 is SNHLY, CDR2 FYNNEI. The V and J ends lost 4 bases and 6 bases, in that order; junction bases with no gene match: 12. The DNA for the CDR3 is TGTGCCAGCAGTGCGAACAGGGGGAGCGGGAGGGCCAATGAGCAGTTCTTC. Translated: CASSANRGSGRANEQFF.

V and J are TRBV20-1 and TRBJ1-6; D is ambiguous. The V end lost 6 bases, the J end lost 0 bases, and 9 bases lay between the germline ends. The CDR3 has 14 residues. Germline loops: CDR1 DFQATT, CDR2 SNEGSKA (reference sequence). The CDR3 sequence is CSAILSSYNSPLHF. CDR3 bases: TGCAGTGCAATCCTGAGCTCCTATAATTCACCCCTCCACTTT.

This clonotype was observed at least ten times. This sequence joins TRBV12-3 or TRBV12-4 and TRBJ2-4, with 9 bases that match TRBD1. CDR3 length: 14 residues. V lost 3 bases and J lost 8; bases outside the gene matches: 5. Here the CDR3 reads CASSFRDRADIQYF. CDR3 DNA: TGTGCCAGCAGTTTCCGGGACAGGGCGGACATTCAGTACTTC.

This clonotype was picked up many times. The CDR3 region has the DNA TGTGCCAGCAGTTCCTCAGGGGGAATGGGTAGCAATCAGCCCCAGCATTTT. This translates into CASSSSGGMGSNQPQHF. The genes are TRBV12-3 or TRBV12-4 and TRBJ1-5; 7 nucleotides line up with TRBD1. Losses at the gene ends were 4 bases for V and 0 bases for J; bases not matched to a gene: 9. The CDR3 has 17 amino acids.

This clonotype was picked up many times. V usage is TRBV12-3 or TRBV12-4 and J usage is TRBJ1-1; no definite D call. The CDR3 is 15 residues long. V dropped 3 bases and J dropped 0 bases, with 11 bases sitting between them. The CDR3 coding sequence is TGTGCCAGCAGTTTTCGGGTAGGGATGAACACTGAAGCTTTCTTT. Amino acid sequence: CASSFRVGMNTEAFF.

This clonotype was counted between two and nine times. The genes are TRBV12-3 or TRBV12-4 and TRBJ1-1; the D is unclear. The V and J ends lost 7 bases and 0 bases respectively, with 9 bases between them. The CDR3 consists of 13 residues. The DNA for the CDR3 is TGTGCCAGCACCTATACAGTGAACACTGAAGCTTTCTTT. This gives the protein CASTYTVNTEAFF.

This clonotype was picked up many times. V gene TRBV12-3 or TRBV12-4 combines with J gene TRBJ2-7; 11 bases fit TRBD2. After removal of 5 bases from V and 3 bases from J, the junction contained 3 bases not matched to a gene. The CDR3 is made up of 14 amino acids. This CDR3 reads CASSITSGSYEQYF. DNA of the CDR3: TGTGCCAGCAGTATCACTAGCGGGAGCTACGAGCAGTACTTC.

This clonotype was seen a handful of times. V and J are TRBV6-5 and TRBJ2-7, with a tentative D call TRBD1 (5 bases). Trimming shortened V by 4 bases and J by 5 bases, and 12 bases separated the two germline ends. CDR1 and CDR2 (germline): MNHEY, SVGAGI. This CDR3 contains 13 residues. In nucleotides, the CDR3 is TGTGCCAGCAGTTTGGACATATCAAACGAGCAGTACGTC. It codes for CASSLDISNEQYV.

This clonotype was picked up a small number of times. The rearrangement links TRBV14 to TRBJ2-7; perhaps TRBD2 as D (6 bases). Looked up from germline, CDR1 is SGHDN and CDR2 is FVKESK. This CDR3 spans 14 amino acids. The V end was cut by 0 bases, the J end by 3 bases, with 9 bases between. This CDR3 is CASSQEAGHYEQYV. The CDR3, as DNA: TGTGCCAGCAGCCAAGAAGCGGGCCACTACGAGCAGTACGTC.

In this sample, this clonotype turned up a few times. The rearrangement joins TRBV7-2 to TRBJ1-1; D gene unclear. This CDR3 comprises 13 residues. Germline CDR1 is SGHTA and CDR2 is FQGNSA. V was cut by 5 bases and J by 4 bases, with 11 bases left in between. The CDR3 protein is CASSGRIGTEAFF. The CDR3, as DNA: TGTGCCAGCAGCGGGAGAATTGGCACTGAAGCTTTCTTT.

The chain uses TRBV24-1 and TRBJ2-1; tentatively, D is TRBD1 (5 bases). CDR1 and CDR2 (germline): KGHDR, SFDVKD. V lost 2 bases and J lost 2, with 18 bases in between. The CDR3 length is 18 residues. This chain's CDR3 is CATSDSWAGLSAYNEQFF. Written as DNA, the CDR3 is TGTGCCACCAGTGATTCTTGGGCAGGGCTGTCCGCCTACAATGAGCAGTTCTTC.

In this sample, this clonotype turned up a few times. The chain combines TRBV20-1 with TRBJ1-1; the D is unclear. Trimming took 3 bases from V and 1 from J, leaving 9 bases between them. The germline CDR1 and CDR2 sequences are DFQATT and SNEGSKA (reference sequence). The CDR3 has 13 residues. CDR3 in amino acids: CSARPQRNTEAFF. Written as DNA, the CDR3 is TGCAGTGCTAGGCCCCAGAGGAACACTGAAGCTTTCTTT.

This clonotype was counted ten times or more. The chain has TRBV29-1 and TRBJ2-5, with a weak D call TRBD1 (5 bases). Germline CDR1 is SQVTM and CDR2 is ANQGSEA. V was cut by 7 bases and J by 5 bases, with 14 bases left in between. The CDR3 consists of 12 residues. This chain's CDR3 is CSALRGLETQYF. The CDR3 region has the DNA TGCAGCGCATTAAGGGGATTGGAGACCCAGTACTTC.

Many counts were recorded for this clonotype. The chain carries TRBV20-1 and TRBJ2-7, with TRBD1 identical over 7 bases. J was trimmed by 3 bases and V by 5 bases; bases with no gene match: 4. From germline, CDR1 is DFQATT and CDR2 SNEGSKA (reference sequence). This CDR3 comprises 12 residues. CDR3 protein: CSASRQGYEQYF. The CDR3 nucleotides read TGCAGTGCTTCTAGACAGGGCTACGAGCAGTACTTC.

This clonotype turned up a few times. The chain links TRBV24-1 to TRBJ2-1, with a weak D call TRBD2 (5 bases). The germline CDR1 and CDR2 sequences are KGHDR and SFDVKD. Trimming cost V 3 bases and J 3 bases, with 20 bases left between them. CDR3 size: 18 residues. The CDR3 loop is CATSDVLNPGKIYNEQFF. CDR3 DNA sequence: TGTGCCACCAGTGATGTTCTAAATCCCGGGAAAATCTACAATGAGCAGTTCTTC.

This clonotype occurred many times. The chain recombines TRBV5-5 with TRBJ2-7; 8 positions agree with TRBD1. The ends lost 5 bases at V and 0 bases at J; junction bases unmatched: 13. The germline gives CDR1 SGHKS, CDR2 YYEKEE (reference sequence). The CDR3 has 17 residues. CDR3 nucleotide sequence: TGTGCCAGCAGATCCGGGACAGGAGCAATCTCCTCCTACGAGCAGTACTTC. It is translated as CASRSGTGAISSYEQYF.

This clonotype was detected only a few times. The J gene is TRBJ2-7, the V gene TRBV12-3 or TRBV12-4, with D uncertain. Trimming shortened V by 0 bases and J by 4 bases, and 4 bases separated the two germline ends. The CDR3 loop spans 12 amino acids. The CDR3, as DNA: TGTGCCAGCAGTTTAGCGGAGTACGAGCAGTACTTC. Its protein product is CASSLAEYEQYF.

This sequence joins TRBV7-9 and TRBJ1-6; TRBD1 agrees at 7 bases. Germline V gives CDR1 SEHNR, CDR2 FQNEAQ (reference sequence). The CDR3 consists of 14 residues. The ends lost 8 bases at V and 6 bases at J; junction bases unmatched: 7. The CDR3 spells CASGRAGGNSPLHF. CDR3 nucleotides: TGTGCCAGCGGCAGGGCAGGGGGTAATTCACCCCTCCACTTT.

This clonotype was seen ten or more times. The chain combines TRBV9 with TRBJ2-7, with D possibly matching TRBD2 (6 bases). The germline V gene has CDR1 SGDLS and CDR2 YYNGEE. There are 16 residues in the CDR3. Trimming left V 4 bases short and J 0 bases short, with 17 bases between. The CDR3 DNA reads TGTGCCAGCAGCCCCGGCGGGACTCCTAGCTCCTACGAGCAGTACTTC. It translates to CASSPGGTPSSYEQYF.

This clonotype appeared many times. The rearrangement uses TRBV29-1 and TRBJ2-2; no reliable D call. Germline V gene lookup returns CDR1 SQVTM and CDR2 ANQGSEA. The CDR3 loop spans 12 amino acids. The germline V and J ends were trimmed by 3 bases and 2 bases, with 4 bases remaining between them. DNA for the CDR3: TGCAGCGTTGATTTTAACACCGGGGAGCTGTTTTTT. It translates to CSVDFNTGELFF.

This clonotype has ten or more counts. This chain links TRBV5-1 with TRBJ1-1; 8 bases map to TRBD1. The CDR3 runs 14 residues. CDR1 is SGHRS and CDR2 is YFSETQ in the germline V gene. The junction had 8 bases not matched to a gene; V was cut back by 9 bases and J by 1 base. The CDR3 region has the DNA TGCGCCACCCGGGAAGGGACAGGGAACACTGAAGCTTTCTTT. Encoded protein: CATREGTGNTEAFF.

This clonotype has at least ten counts. This chain joins TRBV12-3 or TRBV12-4 and TRBJ2-3; D unclear. Trimming left V 5 bases short and J 5 bases short, with 17 bases between. The length of the CDR3 is 15 residues. The CDR3 region is CASSPRIGPEDTQYF. CDR3 DNA: TGTGCCAGCAGTCCCCGGATCGGGCCAGAAGATACGCAGTATTTT.

The chain carries TRBV3-1 and TRBJ2-1; 9 nucleotides align to TRBD2. The CDR3 runs 14 residues. Trimming cost V 6 bases and J 8 bases; bases outside gene matches: 8. Germline V gene sequence: CDR1 LGHDT, CDR2 YNNKEL (reference sequence). CDR3 in DNA: TGTGCCAGCAGGGAGCGGGGGGCCCACGATGAGCAGTTCTTC. Translated, it gives CASRERGAHDEQFF.

The V and J genes are TRBV9 and TRBJ2-1; no definite D call. V was clipped by 3 bases and J by 6 bases, with 10 bases between them. Germline CDR1 and CDR2: SGDLS and YYNGEE. This CDR3 has 13 amino acids. The CDR3 DNA reads as TGTGCCAGCAGCGAGACATGGTTCAATGAGCAGTTCTTC. Its translation: CASSETWFNEQFF.